This T cell receptor beta chain was retrieved from a study of vaccination effects on CD4 cells after COVID-19. Study as a whole: Post-vaccine draws lagged the second dose by a median of 72 days.

Cultured cells yielded isolated CD4+ T cells after approximately nine days. All participants had two doses of either the BNT162b2 or mRNA-1273 vaccine. Findings and caveats of the study: Late post-vaccination samples showed marked contraction of infection- and vaccine-induced clones. In vaccinees who were healthy, merely 1 out of 255 vaccine-induced clones cross-reacted with common cold coronaviruses.

CDR3 length: 15 amino acids. Germline lookup yields CDR1 KGHDR and CDR2 SFDVKD. V was pared by 3 bases and J by 5 bases, with 14 bases between. Method: immunoSEQ multiplex PCR; TCRdb's copy keeps in-frame clones and lacks some. The repertoire includes about 66,000 clones, around two thirds of them detected once, and 2.2% sits in the top ten. In regard to this clone: The antigen remains undetermined.

The TCR sequence derives from a human donor who received a COVID-19 vaccine. The sample was CD4+ T cells from PBMCs cultured without peptide, taken after COVID-19 vaccination. The chain links TRBV24-1 to TRBJ2-3; maybe TRBD1 (7 bases). DNA for the CDR3: TGTGCCACCAGTGATGCTAGGGGGCGGGGAGATACGCAGTATTTT. Its protein product is CATSDARGRGDTQYF.